The rows below give T cell receptor beta chains drawn from one sample of a study of cytomegalovirus exposure and HLA in healthy donors. Profiling relied on immunoSEQ multiplex PCR, and the TCRdb table lists in-frame clones only, not all of them. Altogether about 150,000 clones are present, just under 90% being singletons, with the ten largest covering over 5%. The sample comprised PBMCs. All receptors derive from a woman in her twenties or thirties in good health and CMV-seropositive. CDR3s include the opening cysteine and the closing phenylalanine or tryptophan. Each record gives: clone size, V gene, J gene, D gene, CDR3 DNA, CDR3 protein. D genes are given only for firm matches. Clone size appears in some rows only: once, few, many, or a class for an expanded clone.

once	TRBV19	TRBJ1-5	.	TGTGCCAGTACCAGGGATCAGCCCCAGCATTTT	CASTRDQPQHF
.	TRBV10-2	TRBJ2-5	TRBD1	TGCGCCAGCAGACCAACAGGGGGCGACGAGACCCAGTACTTC	CASRPTGGDETQYF
.	TRBV28	TRBJ1-3	TRBD1	TGTGCCAGCAGTGACTCACAGGGGGCTGGAAACACCATATATTTT	CASSDSQGAGNTIYF
once	TRBV5-1	TRBJ2-3	.	TGCGCCAGCATGGTGGGCTATGCTAGCACAGATACGCAGTATTTT	CASMVGYASTDTQYF
few	TRBV10-2	TRBJ1-5	.	TGCGCCAGCGGGACATCCGAGATGCCCCAGCATTTT	CASGTSEMPQHF
.	TRBV6-1	TRBJ2-1	TRBD2	TGTGCCAGCTCCCCCCCGGCGGGAGGTTCCAATGAGCAGTTCTTC	CASSPPAGGSNEQFF
once	TRBV28	TRBJ1-2	.	TGTGCCGCCTGTGGGGCGCTGAACTATGGCTACACCTTC	CAACGALNYGYTF
.	TRBV7-9	TRBJ2-7	.	TGTGCCAGCAGCTTAAGCGGCGGCTACGAGCAGTACTTC	CASSLSGGYEQYF
.	TRBV18	TRBJ2-5	TRBD2	TGTGCCAGCTCACCTGGGACTAGCGGGGGGATCCAAGAGACCCAGTACTTC	CASSPGTSGGIQETQYF
.	TRBV5-4	TRBJ2-1	.	TGTGCCAGCAGCTTAGCTCTCAATGAGCAGTTCTTC	CASSLALNEQFF
.	TRBV7-3	TRBJ2-1	TRBD2	TGTGCCAGCAGCTCCTCCGGGACTAGCTCCTACAATGAGCAGTTCTTC	CASSSSGTSSYNEQFF
.	TRBV4-2	TRBJ2-1	TRBD1	TGTGCCAGCAGCCCTGGACAGGGGAATGGCGATGAGCAGTTCTTC	CASSPGQGNGDEQFF
.	TRBV11-2	TRBJ2-7	.	TGTGCCAGCAGCTTAGATCCTGGCCGTTGGCAGTACTTC	CASSLDPGRWQYF
once	TRBV29-1	TRBJ2-7	TRBD2	TGCAGCGTTGTTTCGATCGGGAGGAGGGGCTCCTACGAGCAGTACTTC	CSVVSIGRRGSYEQYF
.	TRBV7-7	TRBJ2-7	TRBD2	TGTGCTAGCAGCCTCAGACTAGCGGGTCGCGACGAGCAGTACTTC	CASSLRLAGRDEQYF
.	TRBV28	TRBJ2-7	TRBD1	TGTGCCAGCAGCCTTCTGGACGAGGGGGCGAAGTCCCACGAGCAGTACTTC	CASSLLDEGAKSHEQYF
.	TRBV27	TRBJ1-5	.	TGTGCCAGCAGTTTATGGGCTGGCAATCAGCCCCAGCATTTT	CASSLWAGNQPQHF
.	TRBV29-1	TRBJ2-6	.	TGCAGCGTTGAAGAGGCCCAGGGGGGGGCCAACGTCCTGACTTTC	CSVEEAQGGANVLTF
once	TRBV11-2	TRBJ2-7	.	TGTGCCAGCAGCCCCCGGGGTGGAGGGTACGAGCAGTACTTC	CASSPRGGGYEQYF
.	TRBV5-1	TRBJ1-1	.	TGCGCCAGCAGCTTGGGAGCGAACACTGAAGCTTTCTTT	CASSLGANTEAFF
.	TRBV7-2	TRBJ1-1	.	TGTGCCAGCAGCGCGACAGTAGGGAACGAAGCTTTCTTT	CASSATVGNEAFF
.	TRBV5-1	TRBJ2-7	.	TGCGCCAGCAGCTTGTGGTCGGGAGCCAGCGTAGTGCAGTACTTC	CASSLWSGASVVQYF
.	TRBV6-1	TRBJ2-7	TRBD1	TGTGCCAGCTCTGCAGGGACAGGGATTGGCGAGCAGTACTTC	CASSAGTGIGEQYF
.	TRBV21-1	TRBJ2-5	.	TGTGCCAGCAGCAACCGGGACAGGGAATTACAAAACCAAGAGACCCAGTACTTC	CASSNRDRELQNQETQYF
.	TRBV6-1	TRBJ1-2	TRBD1	TGTGCCAGCAGGGGACAGGGGGCTTGGGGCTACACCTTC	CASRGQGAWGYTF
.	TRBV29-1	TRBJ2-3	TRBD2	TGCAGCGGCCAACTAGCGGGAGATTTAGATACGCAGTATTTT	CSGQLAGDLDTQYF
.	TRBV6-5	TRBJ1-4	.	TGTGCCAGGTCGAACAGGACCTATGAAAAACTGTTTTTT	CARSNRTYEKLFF
.	TRBV5-1	TRBJ2-7	TRBD2	TGCGCCAGCAGCTTGGTCATAGCGGGAGGGAATAGCCACGAGCAGTACTTC	CASSLVIAGGNSHEQYF
.	TRBV25-1	TRBJ2-5	.	TGTGCCAGCAGCCGTCGGGACACTCAAGAGACCCAGTACTTC	CASSRRDTQETQYF
few	TRBV7-9	TRBJ1-2	.	TGTGCCAGCAGCTTATGGTCGCGGGGCTACACCTTC	CASSLWSRGYTF
.	TRBV5-1	TRBJ2-1	TRBD2	TGCGCCAGCAGCCCCAGGGACTACGATAATGAGCAGTTCTTC	CASSPRDYDNEQFF
.	TRBV4-1	TRBJ1-2	.	TGCGCCAGCAGCCAAGATACTAAGACTGGCCCGTATGGCTACACCTTC	CASSQDTKTGPYGYTF
.	TRBV2	TRBJ2-5	TRBD1	TGTGCCAGCAGTAGGGACAGGGGGAGAGAGACCCAGTACTTC	CASSRDRGRETQYF
.	TRBV28	TRBJ1-1	.	TGTGCCAGCAGTTCTCTAACTCTCAGGGGTGAAGCTTTCTTT	CASSSLTLRGEAFF
.	TRBV10-3	TRBJ2-1	TRBD2	TGCGATAAACCTAGCGGGGACAATGAGCAGTTCTTC	CDKPSGDNEQFF
.	TRBV5-6	TRBJ2-3	.	TGTGCCAGCAGCTGGGGATGGGGGGAGGCAGATACGCAGTATTTT	CASSWGWGEADTQYF
.	TRBV2	TRBJ2-3	TRBD2	TGTGCCAGCACTGCTAGCGGGGGTACAGATACGCAGTATTTT	CASTASGGTDTQYF
.	TRBV13	TRBJ2-7	TRBD2	TGTGCCAGCAGCTTTTACGGCGGGGGGGCAGTCGAGCAGTACTTC	CASSFYGGGAVEQYF
.	TRBV6-6	TRBJ2-3	TRBD2	TGTGCCAGCAGCGAAAGTAGCGGGGGCACAGATACGCAGTATTTT	CASSESSGGTDTQYF
.	TRBV6-5	TRBJ2-2	.	TGTGCCAGCAGTTCCCTGGGGGGGGCCCTAACCGGGGAGCTGTTTTTT	CASSSLGGALTGELFF
.	TRBV5-1	TRBJ2-3	.	TGCGCCAGCAGCTCCAGCCCGGCCGGGAGCACAGATACGCAGTATTTT	CASSSSPAGSTDTQYF
.	TRBV6-1	TRBJ1-1	TRBD1	TGTGCCAGCAGGCAACAGGGGTACACTGAAGCTTTCTTT	CASRQQGYTEAFF
.	TRBV10-3	TRBJ1-4	.	TGTGCCATCAGTGACGACATCTTTGAAAAACTGTTTTTT	CAISDDIFEKLFF
.	TRBV7-9	TRBJ2-5	TRBD1	TGTGCCAGCAGCCCAGGGACAGGGGGCCAAGAGACCCAGTACTTC	CASSPGTGGQETQYF
.	TRBV2	TRBJ2-7	.	TGTGCCAGCTCTCGGGGTTCCTACGAGCAGTACTTC	CASSRGSYEQYF
.	TRBV9	TRBJ2-3	TRBD2	TGTGCCAGCAGCGTAGGAGCGGGAGGGCCTACCGATACGCAGTATTTT	CASSVGAGGPTDTQYF
.	TRBV6-1	TRBJ2-1	.	TGTGCCAGCAGATCCTCGCGGGGCAACAATGAGCAGTTCTTC	CASRSSRGNNEQFF
.	TRBV5-6	TRBJ1-4	.	TGTGCCAGCAGCTTCGGGACATTCGGCGGGGAAAAACTGTTTTTT	CASSFGTFGGEKLFF
.	TRBV5-1	TRBJ1-2	.	TGCGCCAGTTCTCCAACAGGAATGTATGGCTACACCTTC	CASSPTGMYGYTF
.	TRBV9	TRBJ2-1	TRBD2	TGTGCCAGCAGCGGATCTAGCGGGTCCTACAATGAGCAGTTCTTC	CASSGSSGSYNEQFF
.	TRBV27	TRBJ2-1	.	TGTGCCAGCAGTCCGTCGGGACTCCTGTACAATGAGCAGTTCTTC	CASSPSGLLYNEQFF
.	TRBV27	TRBJ1-2	.	TGTGCCAGCAGTTCCCCCCCTATGCGGGGCTACACCTTC	CASSSPPMRGYTF
.	TRBV5-1	TRBJ2-5	TRBD1	TGCGCCAGCAGTAGCCAGGGGGTAGGGGAGACCCAGTACTTC	CASSSQGVGETQYF
.	TRBV7-8	TRBJ1-2	.	TGTGCCAGCAGCTCGCTACCTGCGGGTGGCTACACCTTC	CASSSLPAGGYTF
.	TRBV5-4	TRBJ2-1	TRBD2	TGTGCCAGCAGCTTGGCTGGCGGGAGGGCCAATGAGCAGTTCTTC	CASSLAGGRANEQFF